A single sample gave rise to the 3 T cell receptor beta chains below, sequenced in a study of blood T cells in healthy people across ages. Primed by a sample-barcoded 5' primer and a J-beta primer mix, a second PCR proceeded for 7 to 11 cycles. MiXCR was run by TCRdb on the 5' RACE reads, yielding one entry per CDR3 protein. The data hold fewer than 1.5 million distinct CDR3 sequences, with 42% observed a single time. What was sequenced was blood. The receptors here all came from a young woman in good health.

The chain uses TRBV7-9 and TRBJ1-4; TRBD1 aligns across 12 bases. V shed 3 bases, J shed 3 bases, and the junction held 2 bases outside the gene matches. Germline V gives CDR1 SEHNR, CDR2 FQNEAQ (reference sequence). The CDR3 sequence is 16 residues long. CDR3 region: CASSLGQGAPNEKLFF. Here the CDR3 DNA reads TGTGCCAGCAGCTTGGGACAGGGGGCCCCTAATGAAAAACTGTTTTTT.

The chain uses TRBV7-9 and TRBJ1-1, with TRBD1 matching over 8 bases. CDR3 length: 15 residues. The ends lost 5 bases at V and 1 base at J; junction bases unmatched: 6. Per germline, CDR1 SEHNR and CDR2 FQNEAQ (reference sequence). CDR3: CASSAPGTGNTEAFF. The DNA of the CDR3 is TGTGCCAGCAGCGCTCCGGGGACAGGGAACACTGAAGCTTTCTTT.

This clonotype has just a few counts. This sequence joins TRBV20-1 and TRBJ1-5, with D uncertain. Germline V CDR1 and CDR2: DFQATT, SNEGSKA (reference sequence). The CDR3 is 14 residues long. Trimming took 3 bases from V and 1 from J, leaving 10 bases between them. CDR3 nucleotide sequence: TGCAGTGCTAGCGTGGCATTGAGCAATCAGCCCCAGCATTTT. Protein: CSASVALSNQPQHF.